Listed here is a single T cell receptor beta chain. No cognate antigen has been identified for it. No much larger clone exists at a distance of one base, and base qualities are not known. This record comes from a study of control samples from healthy donors and cancer patients (dated by TCRdb to the early 2020s). Inclusive of the bounding cysteine and phenylalanine, the CDR3 is 12 residues long. Only the CDR3 DNA is retained, 36 bases long and in frame from the first base. V and J are truncated by 3 bases and 11 bases respectively, leaving an intervening sequence of 10 bases. CDR1 and CDR2, looked up from the germline V gene, are KGHDR and SFDVKD. The library was built by means of the immunoSEQ multiplex PCR assay. TCRdb retrieved this table from immuneACCESS and kept in-frame rearrangements only. Not all clones are present; in checked studies, unresolved V genes account for under half, and no reason is known for the remainder. In this sample the table shows tens of thousands of clones, around 87% of which occur a single time. The ten largest clones add up to 10% to 15% of the sample.

Sample: PBMCs. This clonotype originated in a woman aged 55-69 years with lung cancer. The chain links TRBV24-1 with TRBJ2-1; tentative D gene TRBD1, with 6 bases matching. The CDR3 region reads CATSDRTDKQFF. At the DNA level, the sequence is TGTGCCACCAGTGATCGGACAGATAAGCAGTTCTTC.